This TCR beta chain emerged from a study of neurological immune-mediated disorders. Study findings and constraints: Expanded clones shared no identical CDR3 amino acid sequences across subjects, which suggested private TCR-beta repertoires in all groups. In HTLV-1-associated myelopathy, TCR clonal expansion was greatest, and in multiple sclerosis it was least, below healthy controls.

TCRdb reanalysed the 5' RACE reads using MiXCR and keeps one entry per CDR3 protein. Of over 60,000 distinct CDR3 sequences listed, around 4.7% are singletons. This clonotype was observed many times. The antigen remains unidentified. Deletions cut 2 bases from V and 5 bases from J, with 13 bases between. This CDR3 has 15 amino acids. CDR1 is SGHTA and CDR2 is FQGTGA in the germline V gene. This TCR was sampled from a woman between 50 and 59 years old with multiple sclerosis. Material for sequencing was PBMCs. The V call is TRBV7-3, the J call TRBJ2-1, with D perhaps matching TRBD1 (6 bases). The CDR3 loop reads CASSLATGLNNEQFF. CDR3 sequence (DNA): TGTGCCAGCAGCTTAGCGACAGGCCTCAACAATGAGCAGTTCTTC.